The clone carrying this TCR beta chain was found a few times. The source of the sample is a study of HIV-infected patients and healthy controls. Per germline, CDR1 SGHDN and CDR2 FVKESK. With 7 bases removed from V and 3 bases from J, the gap between germline ends came to 16 bases. This CDR3 is 14 amino acids long. From the 5' RACE reads, TCRdb called clonotypes with MiXCR, one entry per CDR3 protein. The sample holds 15,000 to 20,000 distinct CDR3 sequences, roughly 19% seen once. This clonotype originated in a human donor in good health. Source material: CD8+ T cells from blood. The rearrangement joins TRBV14 to TRBJ2-7, with D perhaps matching TRBD2 (6 bases). CDR3 nucleotide sequence: TGTGCCAGCACGAGCCGGGACTTCCGCTACGAGCAGTACTTC. Its protein is CASTSRDFRYEQYF.